This note documents a single TCR beta chain sequence. These data come from a study of blood T cell repertoires in COVID-19. In the study overall: T cells, B-cell-depleted T cells, or PBMCs supplied cDNA or gDNA.

Germline CDR1 is SEHNR and CDR2 is FQNEAQ (reference sequence). The CDR3 is 14 residues long. V lost 8 bases, J lost 7 bases, and 10 bases stayed unmatched. TCRdb keeps only in-frame clones here, not all; method: immunoSEQ multiplex PCR. Here the sample spans tens of thousands of clones, around 86% being singletons. The sequenced sample was peripheral blood. V is TRBV7-9 and J is TRBJ1-2; TRBD1 agrees at 10 bases. The clonotype comes from a man aged 55 to 70 with active or convalescent COVID-19. The CDR3 sequence is CASVPGQGFGGYTF. Written as DNA, the CDR3 is TGTGCCAGCGTGCCGGGACAGGGGTTCGGTGGCTACACCTTC.